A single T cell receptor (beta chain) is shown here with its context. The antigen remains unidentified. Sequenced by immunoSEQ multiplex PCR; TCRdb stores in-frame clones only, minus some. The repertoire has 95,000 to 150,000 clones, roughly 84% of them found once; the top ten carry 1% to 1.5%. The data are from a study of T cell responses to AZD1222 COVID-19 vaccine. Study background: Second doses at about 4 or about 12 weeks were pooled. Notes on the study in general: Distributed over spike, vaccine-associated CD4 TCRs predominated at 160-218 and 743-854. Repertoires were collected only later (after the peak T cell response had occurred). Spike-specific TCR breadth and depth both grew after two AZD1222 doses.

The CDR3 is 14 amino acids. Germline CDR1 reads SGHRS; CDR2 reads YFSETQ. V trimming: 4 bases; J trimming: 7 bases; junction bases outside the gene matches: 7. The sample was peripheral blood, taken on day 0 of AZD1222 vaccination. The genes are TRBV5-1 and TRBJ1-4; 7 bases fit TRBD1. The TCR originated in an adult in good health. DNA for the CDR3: TGCGCCAGCAGCACAGACAGGGAGGGTGAAAAACTGTTTTTT. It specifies CASSTDREGEKLFF.